The rows below give T cell receptor beta chains drawn from one sample of a study of beta chain features in type 1 diabetes. Here immunoSEQ multiplex PCR was the method, and the copy in TCRdb shows in-frame clones only, minus some. The data show 550,000 to 850,000 clones, 10% to 15% seen once. The sequenced sample was naive CD4+ T cells from blood. The receptors originated from a man between 18 and 29 years old with type 1 diabetes. The CDR3 runs from the conserved cysteine through the conserved F or W. The order of the fields is J gene, D gene, V gene, clone size, CDR3 DNA, CDR3 protein. The D gene is left open where the match is weak. Some rows mark clone size as missing; the rest say once, few, many or name a class of expanded clone.

TRBJ2-1 | - | TRBV28 | few | TGTGCCAGCAGTTTATATCTGGGGACGGAAAATGAGCAGTTCTTC | CASSLYLGTENEQFF
TRBJ1-6 | - | TRBV5-4 | - | TGTGCCAGCAGCTTGGAGAGCTCCTATAATTCACCCCTCCACTTT | CASSLESSYNSPLHF
TRBJ2-6 | - | TRBV5-4 | - | TGTGCCAGCAGCCCTAGTAGGGTAAGCTCTGGGGCCAACGTCCTGACTTTC | CASSPSRVSSGANVLTF
TRBJ2-5 | - | TRBV11-2 | - | TGTGCCAGCGAACTAGGGAATCAAGAGACCCAGTACTTC | CASELGNQETQYF
TRBJ2-1 | - | TRBV6-5 | few | TGTGCCAGCAGTTATCATCCATCTACCCATGAGCAGTTCTTC | CASSYHPSTHEQFF
TRBJ1-2 | - | TRBV7-2 | - | TGTGCCAGCAGCTCGACAGTTAACTATGGCTACACCTTC | CASSSTVNYGYTF
TRBJ2-5 | TRBD1 | TRBV7-9 | few | TGTGCCAGCAGCCGGACAGGTCAAGAGACCCAGTACTTC | CASSRTGQETQYF
TRBJ1-4 | - | TRBV30 | - | TGTGCCTGGACGACCAGGTTGAATGAAAAACTGTTTTTT | CAWTTRLNEKLFF
TRBJ1-1 | - | TRBV19 | - | TGTGCCAGTAGTGGGGCCTTAAACACTGAAGCTTTCTTT | CASSGALNTEAFF
TRBJ1-6 | - | TRBV5-1 | few | TGCGCCAGCAGCTTGACGGGGCTTGCGGATTCACCCCTCCACTTT | CASSLTGLADSPLHF
TRBJ1-1 | TRBD1 | TRBV6-1 | - | TGTGCCAGCGGAATGACAGGGGGCACTGAAGCTTTCTTT | CASGMTGGTEAFF
TRBJ1-5 | - | TRBV7-2 | few | TGTGCCAGCAGCTTAGACGGTGCCCTAACAGTACGGGCCCAGCATTTT | CASSLDGALTVRAQHF
TRBJ1-1 | - | TRBV27 | - | TGTGCCAGCAGACAGATGAACACTGAAGCTTTCTTT | CASRQMNTEAFF
TRBJ2-3 | - | TRBV6-5 | few | TGTGCCAGCAGCCAGGGGAATACGCAGTATTTT | CASSQGNTQYF
TRBJ2-1 | TRBD2 | TRBV6-6 | - | TGTGCCAGCTTCCTCGCGGGGGGAAACAATGAGCAGTTCTTC | CASFLAGGNNEQFF
TRBJ1-3 | TRBD1 | TRBV29-1 | - | TGCAGCGTTGCAGGCGGGGACAGGGGGCCAATCCACTCTGGAAACACCATATATTTT | CSVAGGDRGPIHSGNTIYF
TRBJ2-1 | TRBD2 | TRBV2 | - | TGTGCCAGCAGTACGGCCTGGACTAGCGGGGGGGCCGGTGAGCAGTTCTTC | CASSTAWTSGGAGEQFF
TRBJ2-7 | - | TRBV19 | few | TGTGCCAGTAGTACCAGGACCAGCTACGAGCAGTACTTC | CASSTRTSYEQYF
TRBJ2-3 | - | TRBV4-1 | few | TGCGCCAGCAGCCTACGGACTGCACTATCCACAGATACGCAGTATTTT | CASSLRTALSTDTQYF
TRBJ2-3 | - | TRBV6-1 | - | TGTGCCAGCAGTGTATCCTACACAGATACGCAGTATTTT | CASSVSYTDTQYF
TRBJ1-2 | TRBD1 | TRBV30 | few | TGTGCCTGGAGTCTACAGGGGGATGGCTACACCTTC | CAWSLQGDGYTF
TRBJ1-1 | - | TRBV29-1 | few | TGCAGCGTTGTTAGGCAGGTTGACGGAGTAGCTTTCTTT | CSVVRQVDGVAFF
TRBJ1-6 | - | TRBV28 | - | TGTGCCAGCAGTTCGAGCAATTCACCCCTCCACTTT | CASSSSNSPLHF
TRBJ2-5 | - | TRBV7-6 | - | TGTGCCAGCAGTCGCTCGCAAGAGACCCAGTACTTC | CASSRSQETQYF
TRBJ1-2 | - | TRBV2 | few | TGTGCCAGCAGTGAATGGCCAGTACGTGGCTACACCTTC | CASSEWPVRGYTF
TRBJ1-1 | - | TRBV6-5 | - | TGTGCCAGCAGTTCGGCGCAGAGGAACACTGAAGCTTTCTTT | CASSSAQRNTEAFF
TRBJ2-1 | - | TRBV28 | - | TGTGCCAGCAGTTTACCCACCGACAGGAACAATGAGCAGTTCTTC | CASSLPTDRNNEQFF
TRBJ2-5 | TRBD1 | TRBV27 | - | TGTGCCAGCAGATCAGTCTGGGACAGGGGGCTAAGGCAAGAGACCCAGTACTTC | CASRSVWDRGLRQETQYF
TRBJ1-2 | TRBD1 | TRBV27 | few | TGTGCCAGCAGTTTACAGGGGGATGGCTATGGCTACACCTTC | CASSLQGDGYGYTF
TRBJ2-3 | - | TRBV15 | - | TGTGCCACCAGCAGAGACCGGACAGAATCTAGCACAGATACGCAGTATTTT | CATSRDRTESSTDTQYF
TRBJ2-2 | - | TRBV29-1 | - | TGCAGCGGCACCATGGGGGGTCTATTTGGCGGGGAGCTGTTTTTT | CSGTMGGLFGGELFF
TRBJ2-3 | TRBD2 | TRBV5-1 | few | TGCGCCAGCAGCACCGGGACTAGCGATAGCACAGATACGCAGTATTTT | CASSTGTSDSTDTQYF
TRBJ2-7 | - | TRBV7-9 | few | TGTGCCAGCAGCGGCGGAGGGCAGGCCCAGTACTTC | CASSGGGQAQYF
TRBJ1-5 | TRBD1 | TRBV28 | - | TGTGCCAGCAGCCCGGGACAGGGGGCACGACAGCCCCAGCATTTT | CASSPGQGARQPQHF
TRBJ1-5 | - | TRBV30 | - | TGTGCCTGGAGGCCAGATAGCAATCAGCCCCAGCATTTT | CAWRPDSNQPQHF
TRBJ2-3 | TRBD2 | TRBV9 | - | TGTGCCAGCAGCGTAGGACTAGCGGGGGCTATAGATACGCAGTATTTT | CASSVGLAGAIDTQYF
TRBJ1-6 | - | TRBV4-1 | few | TGCGCCAGCAGCCAAGTAAAAGCAGGGCCAATCTTT | CASSQVKAGPIF
TRBJ2-7 | TRBD2 | TRBV27 | once | TGTGCCAGCAGTCGAAGCGGGGGAGGATATAGCCCTCCCTACGAGCAGTACTTC | CASSRSGGGYSPPYEQYF
TRBJ1-2 | - | TRBV30 | few | TGTGCCTGGAACGGGGGAGACTATGGCTACACCTTC | CAWNGGDYGYTF
TRBJ1-1 | - | TRBV19 | - | TGTGCCAGTAGGACGGGAGTTGAAGCTTTCTTT | CASRTGVEAFF
TRBJ2-2 | - | TRBV10-3 | few | TGTGCCATAGCGATGGGGACCGGGGAGCTGTTTTTT | CAIAMGTGELFF
TRBJ2-7 | - | TRBV4-1 | - | TGCGCCAGCAGCCCGCCCTCACTTCCGTACGAGCAGTACTTC | CASSPPSLPYEQYF
TRBJ2-7 | - | TRBV2 | few | TGTGCCGTGTCGCCGTCCTACGAGCAGTACTTC | CAVSPSYEQYF
TRBJ1-2 | TRBD1 | TRBV19 | - | TGTGCCAGTACCTCGGCAGACAGGGTGCCTGGCTACACCTTC | CASTSADRVPGYTF
TRBJ2-7 | - | TRBV23-1 | - | TGCGCCAGCAGTCGGGGACATAACCCCTACGAGCAGTACTTC | CASSRGHNPYEQYF
TRBJ2-1 | - | TRBV9 | - | TGTGCCAGCAGTTTAAAGGGCGGGATCTCCTACAATGAGCAGTTCTTC | CASSLKGGISYNEQFF
TRBJ2-3 | - | TRBV10-1 | - | TGCGCCAGCAGTGAGTCGGCCCGCCGACGAACGTATTTT | CASSESARRRTYF
TRBJ1-1 | - | TRBV6-1 | - | TGTGCCAGCAGTGAGTACAGGCCTTCCATGAACACTGAAGCTTTCTTT | CASSEYRPSMNTEAFF
TRBJ2-7 | TRBD1 | TRBV7-9 | - | TGTGCCAGCAGTGAACAGGGGGCAGGTGAGCAGTACTTC | CASSEQGAGEQYF
TRBJ1-4 | - | TRBV30 | - | TGTGCCTGGAAACCCCTTGGGCAGCAACATAATGAAAAACTGTTTTTT | CAWKPLGQQHNEKLFF
TRBJ2-7 | - | TRBV5-1 | - | TGCGCCAGCAGCCAGGATAGCTACGAGCAGTACTTC | CASSQDSYEQYF
TRBJ1-5 | - | TRBV5-6 | few | TGTGCCAGCAGCTCCATCCAGGGTATTGGGGATCAGCCCCAGCATTTT | CASSSIQGIGDQPQHF
TRBJ2-3 | - | TRBV10-3 | few | TGTGCCATCATGGAGGGTTACACAGATACGCAGTATTTT | CAIMEGYTDTQYF